The 30 T cell receptor beta chains presented below share a single source sample, sequenced in a study of T cells in Graves' hyperthyroidism and ophthalmopathy. Amplified regions were TCR beta CDR3 sequences from RNA transcripts. An initial round of RT-PCR targeting the TCR CDR3 relied on the HTBI primer set. TCRdb redid the calling of the multiplex PCR reads with MiXCR, one entry per CDR3 protein. The table includes hundreds of thousands of distinct CDR3 sequences, about 14% detected once. What was sequenced was blood. These receptors originate from a woman aged 45-60 years with Graves' ophthalmopathy.

The chain carries TRBV27 and TRBJ1-5, with 8 bases lining up with TRBD1. The CDR3 contains 16 residues. The germline gives CDR1 MNHEY, CDR2 SMNVEV (reference sequence). V lost 2 bases and J lost 3; bases outside the gene matches: 6. The CDR3 reads CASSLIWTGNNQPQHF. In DNA form, the CDR3 reads TGTGCCAGCAGTTTAATCTGGACAGGGAACAATCAGCCCCAGCATTTT.

This clonotype was detected ten times or more. The J gene is TRBJ1-1, the V gene TRBV7-2, with 9 bases fitting TRBD1. CDR3 length equals 17 residues. CDR1 and CDR2 from the germline V gene are SGHTA and FQGNSA. V gave up 2 bases and J gave up 3 bases; unmatched junction bases: 10. The CDR3 nucleotides are TGTGCCAGCAGCTTATTCGGGACAGGGCCGAGAGACACTGAAGCTTTCTTT. Amino acids: CASSLFGTGPRDTEAFF.

The chain recombines TRBV6-1 with TRBJ2-1; possible D gene TRBD2, 6 bases. The germline V gene has CDR1 MNHNS and CDR2 SASEGT. The CDR3 covers 16 residues. Trimming removed 5 bases at V and 3 bases at J, with 17 bases between. Written as DNA, the CDR3 is TGTGCCAGCAGTTATCCGGTGTGGGGGGACTACAATGAGCAGTTCTTC. Residues: CASSYPVWGDYNEQFF.

This clonotype was recorded at least ten times. CDR3: CATSRVRAGANEQFF. The CDR3 DNA follows: TGTGCCACCAGCAGAGTCAGGGCAGGGGCCAATGAGCAGTTCTTC. The chain links TRBV15 to TRBJ2-1; weak D call: TRBD1 (6 bases). Germline V CDR1 and CDR2: LNHNV, YYDKDF (reference sequence). V was shortened by 1 base and J by 6 bases, with 13 bases between the two germline ends. This CDR3 spans 15 amino acids.

This clonotype was seen a few times. The V gene is TRBV5-1, the J gene TRBJ1-2; D unclear. CDR1 SGHRS and CDR2 YFSETQ come from the germline V gene. This CDR3 has 16 amino acids. V lost 0 bases and J 1 base, leaving 13 bases between the germline ends. The CDR3 sequence: CASSLGVYSLNYGYTF. The CDR3, as DNA: TGCGCCAGCAGCTTGGGGGTGTACAGTCTTAACTATGGCTACACCTTC. Full variable domain (remainder filled in from reference TRBV5-1 and TRBJ1-2): KAGVTQTPRYLIKTRGQQVTLSCSPISGHRSVSWYQQTPGQGLQFLFEYFSETQRNKGNFPGRFSGRQFSNSRSEMNVSTLELGDSALYLCASSLGVYSLNYGYTFGSGTRLTVV.

The sample holds many counts of this clonotype. The rearrangement joins TRBV27 to TRBJ2-1, with 12 bases matching TRBD2. This CDR3 has 19 residues. The V gene end was trimmed by 5 bases and the J gene end by 5 bases; junction bases not matched to a gene: 16. Germline loops: CDR1 MNHEY, CDR2 SMNVEV (reference sequence). CDR3 region: CASSERWLAGGQKNNEQFF. CDR3 nucleotides: TGTGCCAGCAGTGAGAGGTGGCTAGCGGGAGGGCAAAAGAACAATGAGCAGTTCTTC.

This clonotype was detected ten times or more. This chain joins TRBV10-3 and TRBJ2-1, with 12 nucleotides matching TRBD2. The germline V gene has CDR1 ENHRY and CDR2 SYGVKD. Losses at the gene ends were 0 bases for V and 8 bases for J; bases not matched to a gene: 11. CDR3 length: 18 residues. Here the CDR3 DNA reads TGTGCCATCAGTGAGTCACCTAGCGGGAGGGCCTTAAGGGATGAGCAGTTCTTC. Its protein product is CAISESPSGRALRDEQFF.

This clonotype was found many times. The V gene is TRBV6-6, the J gene TRBJ1-1; D is ambiguous. This CDR3 comprises 14 residues. CDR1 and CDR2 from the germline V gene are MNHNY and SVGAGI (reference sequence). Trimming cost V 0 bases and J 0 bases, with 5 bases left between them. CDR3 amino acids: CASSYSAVNTEAFF. In nucleotides, the CDR3 is TGTGCCAGCAGTTACTCGGCTGTGAACACTGAAGCTTTCTTT.

With respect to this clonotype: A read error may explain this, as a much larger clone is one base away. For the CDR3, the DNA is TGTGCCAGCAGTTTAATAGGGCCTGCCTATGGCTACACCTTC. It yields the protein CASSLIGPAYGYTF. The gene calls are TRBV28 and TRBJ1-2, with D uncertain. The CDR3 is 14 residues long. V dropped 2 bases and J dropped 4 bases, with 11 bases sitting between them. Germline-derived CDR1 and CDR2 are MDHEN and SYDVKM.

This clonotype appeared a few times. V is TRBV20-1 and J is TRBJ2-3; 8 nucleotides align to TRBD2. V trimming: 1 base; J trimming: 4 bases; junction bases outside the gene matches: 10. CDR3 length: 16 residues. Germline CDR1 DFQATT, CDR2 SNEGSKA (reference sequence). CDR3 DNA: TGCAGTGCTAGAGGGCCAGCGGGAGAGGTCCCAGATACGCAGTATTTT. It specifies CSARGPAGEVPDTQYF.

This clonotype has at least ten counts. This chain links TRBV24-1 with TRBJ2-3; 9 nucleotides line up with TRBD2. Germline CDR1 reads KGHDR; CDR2 reads SFDVKD. The trim removed 3 bases at V and 7 bases at J, leaving 10 bases unmatched. This CDR3 is 16 amino acids long. The CDR3 loop reads CATSDKLAGKRNTQYF. Written as DNA, the CDR3 is TGTGCCACCAGTGATAAACTAGCGGGCAAGAGGAATACGCAGTATTTT.

This clonotype has at least ten counts. This rearrangement joins TRBV20-1 to TRBJ1-6; D perhaps matches TRBD1 (6 bases). V lost 4 bases and J 2 bases, leaving 15 bases between the germline ends. CDR3 size: 16 residues. CDR1 is DFQATT and CDR2 is SNEGSKA in the germline V gene (reference sequence). The CDR3 reads CSAKGRRGAYNSPLHF. The CDR3 DNA reads TGCAGTGCTAAGGGGCGCAGGGGTGCCTATAATTCACCCCTCCACTTT.

This clonotype was seen at least ten times. This chain joins TRBV20-1 and TRBJ2-3, with a tentative D call TRBD1 (5 bases). Trimming removed 5 bases from V and 2 bases from J, with 14 bases in between. The length of the CDR3 is 14 residues. Germline V CDR1 and CDR2: DFQATT, SNEGSKA (reference sequence). The CDR3 is CSAGWQGNTDTQYF. DNA for the CDR3: TGCAGTGCTGGGTGGCAGGGAAACACAGATACGCAGTATTTT.

The CDR3, as DNA: TGCAGTGCTATTCCATTAGCGGGAGGAGGCACAGATACGCAGTATTTT. This encodes CSAIPLAGGGTDTQYF. The V and J genes are TRBV20-1 and TRBJ2-3, with 10 nucleotides matching TRBD2. Looked up from germline, CDR1 is DFQATT and CDR2 is SNEGSKA (reference sequence). The V segment lost 4 bases and the J segment 1 base; nucleotides outside the gene matches: 8. The CDR3 contains 16 residues.

In this sample, this clonotype turned up many times. The chain combines TRBV29-1 with TRBJ2-1; the D is unclear. Germline CDR1 and CDR2: SQVTM and ANQGSEA. Trimming removed 2 bases at V and 6 bases at J, with 5 bases between. The CDR3 runs to 11 residues. CDR3 protein: CSVEWGNEQFF. CDR3 in DNA: TGCAGCGTTGAATGGGGCAATGAGCAGTTCTTC.

This clonotype was counted at least ten times. The genes are TRBV28 and TRBJ1-1; D may be TRBD1 (5 bases). The length of the CDR3 is 15 residues. The V and J ends lost 1 base and 4 bases respectively, with 13 bases between them. Germline V gene data show CDR1 as MDHEN and CDR2 as SYDVKM. CDR3 bases: TGTGCCAGCAGTTTATCCATCGGGGCAAGCACTGAAGCTTTCTTT. It encodes CASSLSIGASTEAFF.

This sequence joins TRBV7-9 and TRBJ2-2, with TRBD2 identical over 8 bases. The V gene's germline CDR1 is SEHNR and CDR2 FQNEAQ (reference sequence). The CDR3 runs 14 residues. The J segment lost 6 bases and the V segment lost 5 bases, leaving 5 bases of the junction unmatched. CDR3 in DNA: TGTGCCAGCAGCCAAGCGGGAGTTCCCGGGGAGCTGTTTTTT. Amino acid sequence: CASSQAGVPGELFF.

This clonotype was seen at least ten times. CDR3 sequence (DNA): TGTGCCAGCACCCTAAGAGGGGCCCCCACTGAAGCTTTCTTT. Its protein product is CASTLRGAPTEAFF. V is TRBV6-2 or TRBV6-3 and J is TRBJ1-1; maybe TRBD1 (5 bases). V was shortened by 7 bases and J by 4 bases, with 16 bases between the two germline ends. The CDR3 totals 14 residues. Germline V CDR1 and CDR2: MNHEY, SVGEGT.

This clonotype was found many times. This chain uses TRBV20-1 with TRBJ1-2; the D gene is possibly TRBD1 (5 bases). Per germline, CDR1 DFQATT and CDR2 SNEGSKA (reference sequence). The CDR3 contains 14 residues. Trimming took off 1 base at V and 4 bases at J, with 13 bases between the two ends. For the CDR3, the DNA is TGCAGTGCTAGAGGGGGGGGGACTTCCTATGGCTACACCTTC. This codes for CSARGGGTSYGYTF.

This clonotype was counted many times. The CDR3 spells CASSFSRNTEAFF. Written as DNA, the CDR3 is TGTGCCAGCAGCTTTTCTCGGAACACTGAAGCTTTCTTT. The genes are TRBV7-9 and TRBJ1-1; D gene uncertain. V was pared by 3 bases and J by 1 base, with 6 bases between. Germline values: CDR1 SEHNR, CDR2 FQNEAQ (reference sequence). CDR3 length equals 13 residues.

This clonotype was seen ten or more times. The gene calls are TRBV5-1 and TRBJ2-7; D is possibly TRBD1 or TRBD2 (5 bases each). Deletions cut 2 bases from V and 4 bases from J, with 22 bases between. Germline CDR1 SGHRS, CDR2 YFSETQ. This CDR3 comprises 17 residues. CDR3 loop: CASSLEGPGHLFYEQYF. In DNA, the CDR3 is TGCGCCAGCAGCTTAGAGGGCCCAGGACACCTCTTTTACGAGCAGTACTTC.

The sample holds many counts of this clonotype. The chain carries TRBV3-1 and TRBJ1-1; D remains unclear. V shed 5 bases and J shed 10 bases, with 14 bases lying between them. Germline V CDR1 and CDR2: LGHDT, YNNKEL (reference sequence). This CDR3 has 12 residues. The CDR3 loop is CASSSVGLAAFF. The CDR3 bases are TGTGCCAGCAGCTCCGTTGGGCTGGCAGCTTTCTTT.

V usage is TRBV6-2 or TRBV6-3 and J usage is TRBJ2-1, with 15 nucleotides matching TRBD2. This CDR3 region has 19 residues. Germline CDR1 is MNHEY and CDR2 is SVGEGT. V lost 8 bases, J lost 8 bases, and 19 bases stayed unmatched. CDR3 in DNA: TGTGCCAGCTCCTCACCCAGGGCGGGACTAGCGGGAGGACGGTATGAGCAGTTCTTC. This sequence encodes CASSSPRAGLAGGRYEQFF.

The V gene is TRBV4-3, the J gene TRBJ1-2; TRBD1 agrees at 10 bases. In germline, CDR1 is LGHNA, CDR2 YSLEER. This CDR3 is 15 amino acids long. The V and J ends lost 1 base and 7 bases, in that order; junction bases with no gene match: 6. CDR3 nucleotide sequence: TGCGCCAGCAGCCAAGCGGGACAGGGGTCTGGTGGCTACACCTTC. Residues: CASSQAGQGSGGYTF.

This clonotype came up many times. The chain uses TRBV5-1 and TRBJ2-6; no firm D call. Deletions cut 4 bases from V and 0 bases from J, with 11 bases between. Germline CDR1 reads SGHRS; CDR2 reads YFSETQ. The CDR3 totals 16 residues. The CDR3 sequence: CASSPIHNSGANVLTF. The CDR3 bases are TGCGCCAGCAGCCCGATACACAACTCTGGGGCCAACGTCCTGACTTTC. The full variable domain, its missing parts supplied by reference TRBV5-1 and TRBJ2-6, is KAGVTQTPRYLIKTRGQQVTLSCSPISGHRSVSWYQQTPGQGLQFLFEYFSETQRNKGNFPGRFSGRQFSNSRSEMNVSTLELGDSALYLCASSPIHNSGANVLTFGAGSRLTVL.

The chain combines TRBV12-3 or TRBV12-4 with TRBJ1-3; unclear D gene. Trimming pared 10 bases from V and 4 bases from J, leaving 11 bases between. The CDR3 has 12 amino acids. CDR3 nucleotide sequence: TGTGCCACCGATTATGGGGGAAACACCATATATTTT. Amino acid sequence: CATDYGGNTIYF.

This clonotype was seen ten or more times. The chain has TRBV7-9 and TRBJ2-7; D gene uncertain. The CDR3 consists of 14 residues. V shed 3 bases and J shed 0 bases, with 9 bases lying between them. The germline CDR1 and CDR2 sequences are SEHNR and FQNEAQ (reference sequence). This CDR3 is CASSLGFISYEQYF. In nucleotides, the CDR3 is TGTGCCAGCAGCTTGGGTTTTATCTCCTACGAGCAGTACTTC.

This clonotype was detected ten times or more. The chain is built from TRBV10-3 and TRBJ2-1; 10 nucleotides agree with TRBD2. With V trimmed by 11 bases and J by 5 bases, 9 bases remained unmatched. The germline V gene encodes CDR1 ENHRY and CDR2 SYGVKD. The CDR3 is 14 residues long. CDR3 in amino acids: CASWPSGGHNEQFF. Here the CDR3 DNA reads TGTGCCTCCTGGCCTAGCGGGGGCCACAATGAGCAGTTCTTC.

The chain has TRBV2 and TRBJ2-7; TRBD2 matches at 10 bases. Trimming took 4 bases from V and 0 from J; bases not matched to a gene: 3. The CDR3 runs 15 residues. The germline gives CDR1 SNHLY, CDR2 FYNNEI. Written as DNA, the CDR3 is TGTGCCAGCAGTGGGGCTAGCGGGAGCTCCTACGAGCAGTACTTC. Its protein product is CASSGASGSSYEQYF.

This sequence joins TRBV9 and TRBJ2-1; maybe TRBD2 (7 bases). The V end lost 4 bases, the J end lost 7 bases, and 18 bases lay between the germline ends. Germline assignment: CDR1 SGDLS and CDR2 YYNGEE. The CDR3 runs 15 residues. This CDR3 is CASSPWGGSRNEQFF. In nucleotides, the CDR3 is TGTGCCAGCAGCCCCTGGGGGGGCTCTCGAAATGAGCAGTTCTTC.